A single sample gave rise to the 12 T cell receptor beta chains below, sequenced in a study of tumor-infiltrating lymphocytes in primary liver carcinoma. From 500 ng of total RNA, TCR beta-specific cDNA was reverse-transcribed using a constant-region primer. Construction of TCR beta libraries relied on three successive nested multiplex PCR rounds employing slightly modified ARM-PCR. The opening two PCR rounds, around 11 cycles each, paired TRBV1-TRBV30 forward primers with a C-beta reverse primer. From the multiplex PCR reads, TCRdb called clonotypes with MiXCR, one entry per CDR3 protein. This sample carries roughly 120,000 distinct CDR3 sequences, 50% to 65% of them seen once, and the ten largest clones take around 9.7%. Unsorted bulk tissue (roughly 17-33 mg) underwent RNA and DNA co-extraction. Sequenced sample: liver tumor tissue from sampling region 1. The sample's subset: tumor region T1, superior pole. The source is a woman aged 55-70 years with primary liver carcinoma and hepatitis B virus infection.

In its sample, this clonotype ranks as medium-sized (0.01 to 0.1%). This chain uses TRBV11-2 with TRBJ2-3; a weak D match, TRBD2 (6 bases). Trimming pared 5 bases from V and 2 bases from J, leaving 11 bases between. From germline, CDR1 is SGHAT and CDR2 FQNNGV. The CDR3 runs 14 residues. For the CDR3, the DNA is TGTGCCAGCAGCACCGGACTACCCACAGATACGCAGTATTTT. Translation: CASSTGLPTDTQYF.

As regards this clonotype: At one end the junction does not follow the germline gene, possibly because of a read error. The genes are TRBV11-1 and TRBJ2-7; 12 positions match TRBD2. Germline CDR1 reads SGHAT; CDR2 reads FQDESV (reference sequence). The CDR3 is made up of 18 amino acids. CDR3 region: CASVLRGTTSGRPYEQYF. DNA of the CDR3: TGTGCCAGCGTCTTAAGGGGGACGACTAGCGGGAGACCCTACGAACAGTACTTC.

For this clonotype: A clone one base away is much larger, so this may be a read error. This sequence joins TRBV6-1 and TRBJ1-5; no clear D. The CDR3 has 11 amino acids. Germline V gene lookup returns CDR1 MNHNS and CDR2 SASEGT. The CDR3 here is CASRSNEPQHF. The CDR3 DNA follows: TGTGCCAGCAGGAGCAATGAGCCCCAGCATTTT.

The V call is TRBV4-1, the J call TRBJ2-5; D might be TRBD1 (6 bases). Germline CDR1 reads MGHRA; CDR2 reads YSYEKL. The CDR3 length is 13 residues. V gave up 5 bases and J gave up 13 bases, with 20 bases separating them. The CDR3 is CASSFRTMGARYF. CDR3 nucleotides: TGCGCCAGCAGCTTCAGGACAATGGGGGCCCGGTACTTC.

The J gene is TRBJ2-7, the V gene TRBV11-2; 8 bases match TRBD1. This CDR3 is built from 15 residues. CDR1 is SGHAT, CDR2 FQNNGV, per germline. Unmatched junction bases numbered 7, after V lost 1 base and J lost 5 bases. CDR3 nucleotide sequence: TGTGCCAGCAGCTTAGCCGAGACAGGGGAGCACGAGCAGTACTTC. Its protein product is CASSLAETGEHEQYF.

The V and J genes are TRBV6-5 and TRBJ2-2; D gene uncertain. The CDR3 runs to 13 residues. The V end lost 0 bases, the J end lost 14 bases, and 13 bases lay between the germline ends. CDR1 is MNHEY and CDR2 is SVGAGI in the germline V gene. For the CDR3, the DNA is TGTGCCAGCAGTTACTCCAGGCGTGGGGTACTGTTTTTT. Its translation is CASSYSRRGVLFF.

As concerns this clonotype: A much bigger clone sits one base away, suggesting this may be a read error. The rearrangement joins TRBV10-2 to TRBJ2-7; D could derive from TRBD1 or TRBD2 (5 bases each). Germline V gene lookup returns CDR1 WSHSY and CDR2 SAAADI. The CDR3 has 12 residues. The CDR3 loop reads CASSPGTHDQYF. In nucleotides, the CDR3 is TGCGCCAGCAGTCCAGGGACCCACGATCAGTACTTC.

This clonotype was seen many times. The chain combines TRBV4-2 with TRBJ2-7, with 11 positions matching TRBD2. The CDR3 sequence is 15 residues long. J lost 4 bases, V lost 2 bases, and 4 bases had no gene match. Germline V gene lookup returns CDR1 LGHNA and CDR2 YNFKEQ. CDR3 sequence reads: CASSQLAGGKYEQYF. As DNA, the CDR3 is TGTGCCAGCAGCCAACTAGCGGGAGGAAAGTACGAGCAGTACTTC.

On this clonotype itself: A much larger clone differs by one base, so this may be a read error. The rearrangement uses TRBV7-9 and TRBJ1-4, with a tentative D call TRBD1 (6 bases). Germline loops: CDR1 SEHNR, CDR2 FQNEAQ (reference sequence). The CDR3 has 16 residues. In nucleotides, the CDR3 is TGTGCCAGCAGCTCGCGGAGGACAGATTTAACTGAAAAACTGCTTTTT. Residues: CASSSRRTDLTEKLLF.

For the CDR3, the DNA is TGTGCTGGCAATATCGGGATTAGCACAGATACGCAGTATTTT. Translation: CAGNIGISTDTQYF. J is TRBJ2-3 and V is TRBV5-4; tentative D call: TRBD2 (5 bases). CDR3 length: 14 residues. Germline CDR1 is SGHNT and CDR2 is YYREEE (reference sequence).

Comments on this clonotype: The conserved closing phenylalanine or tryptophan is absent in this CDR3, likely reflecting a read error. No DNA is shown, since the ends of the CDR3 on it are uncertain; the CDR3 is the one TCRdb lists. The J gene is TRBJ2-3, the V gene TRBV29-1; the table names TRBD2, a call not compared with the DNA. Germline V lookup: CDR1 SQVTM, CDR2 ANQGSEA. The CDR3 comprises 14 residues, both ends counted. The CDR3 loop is CSGAGGIGTDTRYS.

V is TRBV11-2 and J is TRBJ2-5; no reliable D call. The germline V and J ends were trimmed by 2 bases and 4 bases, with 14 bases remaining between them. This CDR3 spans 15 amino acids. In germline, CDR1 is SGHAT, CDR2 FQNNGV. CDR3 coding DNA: TGTGCCAGCAGCTTAATGTCTAGGTCCGCAGAGACCCAGTACTTC. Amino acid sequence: CASSLMSRSAETQYF.